The 20 T cell receptor beta chains in this list originate from one sample, sequenced in a study of T cell changes during pregnancy in multiple sclerosis. Assay: immunoSEQ multiplex PCR; the TCRdb copy retains only in-frame clones and omits some. The top ten hold 2.1% of the sample, which has some 77,000 clones, around 90% seen once. The sample consisted of peripheral blood, taken in the second trimester of pregnancy. The origin of the receptors is a female donor in good health, enrolled as a control in a pregnancy study.

V and J are TRBV9 and TRBJ2-3; 7 nucleotides agree with TRBD1. Germline V gives CDR1 SGDLS, CDR2 YYNGEE. V gave up 4 bases and J gave up 2 bases; unmatched junction bases: 10. This CDR3 has 16 residues. In DNA form, the CDR3 reads TGTGCCAGCAGCCTGAATGAAGGGGGCCCCACAGATACGCAGTATTTT. This codes for CASSLNEGGPTDTQYF.

The chain employs TRBV18 and TRBJ2-7; 9 bases are a match to TRBD1. The J segment lost 6 bases and the V segment lost 4 bases, leaving 4 bases of the junction unmatched. Germline loops: CDR1 KGHSH, CDR2 LQKENI. This CDR3 is built from 13 residues. The CDR3 is CASSRQGDREQYF. CDR3 sequence (DNA): TGTGCCAGCTCACGACAGGGGGACCGCGAGCAGTACTTC.

On this clone: One junction end disagrees with the germline gene, perhaps due to a read error. The chain is built from TRBV4-2 and TRBJ1-2; maybe TRBD1 (6 bases). CDR3 length equals 16 residues. Germline V gene sequence: CDR1 LGHNA, CDR2 YNFKEQ. As DNA, the CDR3 is TGTGCCAGCAGACAAGGCGGACAGAGGGGGAACTATGGCTACACCTTC. It codes for CASRQGGQRGNYGYTF.

The rearrangement uses TRBV9 and TRBJ2-5; 8 nucleotides line up with TRBD2. The germline gives CDR1 SGDLS, CDR2 YYNGEE. This CDR3 contains 15 residues. Losses at the gene ends were 4 bases for V and 1 base for J; bases not matched to a gene: 6. The CDR3 DNA reads TGTGCCAGCAGCCCCCACGGGACTAGCCAAGAGACCCAGTACTTC. Translated, it gives CASSPHGTSQETQYF. Drawing the rest from reference TRBV9 and TRBJ2-5, the complete variable domain is DSGVTQTPKHLITATGQRVTLRCSPRSGDLSVYWYQQSLDQGLQFLIQYYNGEERAKGNILERFSAQQFPDLHSELNLSSLELGDSALYFCASSPHGTSQETQYFGPGTRLLVL.

The gene calls are TRBV27 and TRBJ2-1; D is unclear. Per germline, CDR1 MNHEY and CDR2 SMNVEV (reference sequence). The CDR3 extends over 17 amino acids. V lost 5 bases and J 0 bases, leaving 17 bases between the germline ends. CDR3 nucleotide sequence: TGTGCCAGCAGTACGCAGATGACACCCGGCTCCTACAATGAGCAGTTCTTC. This sequence encodes CASSTQMTPGSYNEQFF.

The rearrangement uses TRBV29-1 and TRBJ2-3, with D possibly being TRBD2 (5 bases). CDR1 and CDR2 (germline): SQVTM, ANQGSEA. Trimming pared 5 bases from V and 10 bases from J, leaving 13 bases between. The CDR3 is 11 residues long. CDR3 in DNA: TGCAGCGTTCCTGGTAAGGGAGCGCAGTATTTT. Amino acid sequence: CSVPGKGAQYF.

The chain combines TRBV7-8 with TRBJ2-5, with 7 nucleotides matching TRBD1. The ends lost 3 bases at V and 4 bases at J; junction bases unmatched: 5. CDR1 and CDR2 (germline): SGHVS, FQNEAQ. The CDR3 spans 14 residues. The CDR3 DNA sequence: TGTGCCAGCAGCTTTAGGGGGCGCGGAGAGACCCAGTACTTC. It yields the protein CASSFRGRGETQYF.

The chain is built from TRBV14 and TRBJ2-7; D is perhaps TRBD1 (5 bases). Trimming stripped 0 bases from V and 3 bases from J, with 12 bases between. From germline, CDR1 is SGHDN and CDR2 FVKESK. There are 15 residues in the CDR3. CDR3 sequence (DNA): TGTGCCAGCAGCCAAGACCGGACACTTCTCTACGAGCAGTACTTC. Translated: CASSQDRTLLYEQYF.

This clone is a singleton in its sample. The chain is built from TRBV5-5 and TRBJ2-7; 7 bases fit TRBD1. The CDR3 has 18 residues. Germline CDR1 and CDR2: SGHKS and YYEKEE (reference sequence). After removal of 0 bases from V and 1 base from J, the junction contained 13 bases not matched to a gene. This CDR3 reads CASSLVFIAGQASYEQYF. The CDR3 bases are TGTGCCAGCAGCTTGGTCTTTATTGCCGGACAGGCATCCTACGAGCAGTACTTC.

The gene calls are TRBV7-9 and TRBJ2-7, with D perhaps matching TRBD2 (6 bases). Germline loops: CDR1 SEHNR, CDR2 FQNEAQ (reference sequence). The CDR3 is made up of 14 amino acids. V was cut by 1 base and J by 3 bases, with 10 bases left in between. Here the CDR3 reads CASSLVEGNYEQYF. The CDR3 nucleotides are TGTGCCAGCAGCTTAGTGGAGGGGAACTACGAGCAGTACTTC.

V gene TRBV7-9 combines with J gene TRBJ1-1, with 8 positions matching TRBD1. The CDR3 contains 15 residues. With V trimmed by 4 bases and J by 1 base, 5 bases remained unmatched. Germline V lookup: CDR1 SEHNR, CDR2 FQNEAQ (reference sequence). CDR3 loop: CASSSGTGTNTEAFF. The CDR3 DNA reads as TGTGCCAGCAGCTCCGGGACAGGCACGAACACTGAAGCTTTCTTT.

CDR3 sequence: CASSRRGGYGYTF. CDR3 DNA sequence: TGTGCCAGCAGCAGGCGAGGGGGCTATGGCTACACCTTC. The chain recombines TRBV6-5 with TRBJ1-2, with D perhaps matching TRBD1 (6 bases). V lost 6 bases and J lost 4, with 12 bases in between. Germline V gene data show CDR1 as MNHEY and CDR2 as SVGAGI. The CDR3 consists of 13 residues.

The genes are TRBV6-5 and TRBJ2-2, with D possibly TRBD1 on 6 matching bases. The V end lost 5 bases, the J end lost 13 bases, and 20 bases lay between the germline ends. The V gene's germline CDR1 is MNHEY and CDR2 SVGAGI. The CDR3 is made up of 14 amino acids. CDR3 DNA: TGTGCCAGCAGTACTTTACAGGGTTTTCAGGTGCTGTTTTTT. Amino acids: CASSTLQGFQVLFF.

The gene calls are TRBV7-8 and TRBJ1-2; D gene unclear. This CDR3 is 10 amino acids long. Trimming stripped 5 bases from V and 8 bases from J, with 6 bases between. Germline V gene lookup returns CDR1 SGHVS and CDR2 FQNEAQ. As DNA, the CDR3 is TGTGCCAGCAGCCCTCGGGGCTACACCTTC. Translating gives CASSPRGYTF.

This clone appeared once. This chain links TRBV7-9 with TRBJ1-4, with D perhaps matching TRBD1 (6 bases). Trimming removed 8 bases from V and 0 bases from J, with 19 bases in between. This CDR3 spans 17 amino acids. The germline CDR1 and CDR2 sequences are SEHNR and FQNEAQ (reference sequence). The CDR3 is CASPPTGQVATNEKLFF. CDR3 in DNA: TGTGCCAGCCCCCCGACAGGACAAGTTGCAACTAATGAAAAACTGTTTTTT. Variable domain in full (rest from reference TRBV7-9 and TRBJ1-4): DTGVSQNPRHKITKRGQNVTFRCDPISEHNRLYWYRQTLGQGPEFLTYFQNEAQLEKSRLLSDRFSAERPKGSFSTLEIQRTEQGDSAMYLCASPPTGQVATNEKLFFGSGTQLSVL.

This rearrangement joins TRBV7-2 to TRBJ2-7, with a weak D call TRBD1 (6 bases). The CDR3 runs to 13 residues. Germline V gene lookup returns CDR1 SGHTA and CDR2 FQGNSA. V shed 5 bases and J shed 7 bases, with 15 bases lying between them. CDR3 amino acids: CASSIYDRPEQYF. The CDR3 coding sequence is TGTGCCAGCAGCATTTACGACAGGCCAGAGCAGTACTTC.

V gene TRBV27 combines with J gene TRBJ2-3; unclear D gene. In germline, CDR1 is MNHEY, CDR2 SMNVEV (reference sequence). Trimming stripped 0 bases from V and 2 bases from J, with 3 bases between. The CDR3 runs to 13 residues. The CDR3 DNA follows: TGTGCCAGCAGTTTATCGGCCACAGATACGCAGTATTTT. This translates into CASSLSATDTQYF.

This chain connects TRBV19 to TRBJ2-2; 8 bases match TRBD1. The CDR3 length is 15 residues. V trimming: 5 bases; J trimming: 6 bases; junction bases outside the gene matches: 8. Per germline, CDR1 LNHDA and CDR2 SQIVND (reference sequence). CDR3 bases: TGTGCCAGTAGTTCCCGACAGGGGTGGGCCGGGGAGCTGTTTTTT. Its protein is CASSSRQGWAGELFF.

Here the CDR3 reads CASSPSGGMNTEAFF. Here the CDR3 DNA reads TGTGCCAGCAGCCCATCGGGGGGGATGAACACTGAAGCTTTCTTT. V and J are TRBV7-9 and TRBJ1-1; weak D call: TRBD1 (5 bases). CDR3 size: 15 residues. V was trimmed by 5 bases and J by 0 bases, leaving 13 bases between them. Germline CDR1 and CDR2: SEHNR and FQNEAQ (reference sequence).

The chain links TRBV5-1 to TRBJ2-5; tentative D call: TRBD2 (6 bases). This CDR3 has 14 amino acids. With 3 bases removed from V and 1 base from J, the gap between germline ends came to 10 bases. Germline V CDR1 and CDR2: SGHRS, YFSETQ. The CDR3 DNA reads TGCGCCAGCAGCTGGGACGGGGGCCAAGAGACCCAGTACTTC. It encodes CASSWDGGQETQYF.